The 17 T cell receptor beta chains below come from one sample, sequenced in a study of blood T cell repertoires in COVID-19. Clones were sequenced by immunoSEQ multiplex PCR, and TCRdb holds only the in-frame ones, with some missing. The repertoire has approximately 260,000 clones, around 85% of them found once; the top ten carry 9.5% to 11%. Sequencing was done on a sample of peripheral blood. The receptors stem from a woman between 65 and 79 years old with acute or convalescent COVID-19.

The chain uses TRBV6-2 or TRBV6-3 and TRBJ1-4; 9 positions agree with TRBD1. The junction had 0 bases not matched to a gene; V was cut back by 2 bases and J by 8 bases. Germline values: CDR1 MNHEY, CDR2 SVGEGT. CDR3 length equals 13 residues. DNA of the CDR3: TGTGCCAGCAGTTACGGGACAGGGGAAAAACTGTTTTTT. It codes for CASSYGTGEKLFF.

As concerns this clone: The same CDR3 can be traced to other DNA sequences in this sample. The chain has TRBV10-3 and TRBJ1-1; tentative D call: TRBD1 (5 bases). The germline CDR1 and CDR2 sequences are ENHRY and SYGVKD. Between the trimmed V and J ends, which lost 5 bases and 1 base, there was a span of 5 bases. CDR3 length: 12 amino acids. As DNA, the CDR3 is TGTGCCATCAGTACAGGGAACACTGAAGCTTTCTTT. It yields the protein CAISTGNTEAFF.

This rearrangement joins TRBV7-9 to TRBJ1-2, with 7 bases identical to TRBD1. Germline-derived CDR1 and CDR2 are SEHNR and FQNEAQ (reference sequence). The J segment lost 4 bases and the V segment lost 0 bases, leaving 5 bases of the junction unmatched. The CDR3 length is 15 residues. The CDR3: CASSLAGAGGYGYTF. CDR3 coding DNA: TGTGCCAGCAGCTTAGCTGGGGCAGGGGGCTATGGCTACACCTTC.

The chain couples TRBV4-1 to TRBJ1-4; a possible D gene is TRBD1 (6 bases). Trimming removed 2 bases from V and 5 bases from J, with 9 bases in between. CDR3 length: 14 residues. CDR1 and CDR2 (germline): MGHRA, YSYEKL. CDR3 coding DNA: TGCGCCAGCAGCCAACTCAGGGGAAATGAAAAACTGTTTTTT. It yields the protein CASSQLRGNEKLFF.

The chain uses TRBV2 and TRBJ2-2; D is unresolved. Germline CDR1 reads SNHLY; CDR2 reads FYNNEI. Trimming took off 4 bases at V and 7 bases at J, with 7 bases between the two ends. The CDR3 extends over 12 amino acids. The DNA of the CDR3 is TGTGCCAGCAGTGGAACGGGCGGGGAGCTGTTTTTT. Encoded protein: CASSGTGGELFF.

Concerning this clone itself: Germline is not matched at one junction end, which may reflect a read error. The V gene is TRBV19, the J gene TRBJ1-1; D is undetermined. CDR3 length: 13 residues. Germline V gives CDR1 LNHDA, CDR2 SQIVND (reference sequence). The DNA of the CDR3 is TGTGCCAGTAGTATGAGAGGGAACGCTGAAGCTTTCTTT. Translated: CASSMRGNAEAFF.

The chain employs TRBV5-1 and TRBJ1-1; 12 bases align to TRBD1. V trimming: 3 bases; J trimming: 2 bases; junction bases outside the gene matches: 8. This CDR3 region has 17 residues. The germline V gene has CDR1 SGHRS and CDR2 YFSETQ. The CDR3 here is CASSSGTGGVLNTEAFF. In DNA form, the CDR3 reads TGCGCCAGCAGCTCCGGGACAGGGGGCGTTCTTAACACTGAAGCTTTCTTT.

A word on this clone: The junction does not match germline at one end; this may be a read error. V gene TRBV29-1 combines with J gene TRBJ1-3; 7 positions agree with TRBD1. This CDR3 contains 14 residues. Germline CDR1 is SQVTM and CDR2 is ANQGSEA. In DNA form, the CDR3 reads TGCAGCGTTGATTCGGACAGGACTGGGAACACCATATATTTT. Residues: CSVDSDRTGNTIYF.

The J gene is TRBJ1-1, the V gene TRBV15; 9 nucleotides agree with TRBD1. CDR1 is LNHNV, CDR2 YYDKDF, per germline (reference sequence). V was clipped by 6 bases and J by 1 base; unmatched bases: 3. The CDR3 sequence is 14 residues long. The CDR3 coding sequence is TGTGCCACCAGGAAGGACAGGGGGAACACTGAAGCTTTCTTT. It codes for CATRKDRGNTEAFF.

J is TRBJ2-5 and V is TRBV2; 8 bases map to TRBD1. The closer fit of TRBJ2-7 to the DNA end suggests the J call may be wrong. The CDR3 sequence is 12 residues long. CDR1 SNHLY and CDR2 FYNNEI come from the germline V gene. In DNA, the CDR3 is TGTGCCGGCACGACAGGGGACTACGAGCAGTACTTC. It encodes CAGTTGDYEQYF.

The rearrangement links TRBV6-5 to TRBJ2-1; 9 bases fit TRBD1. J gave up 0 bases and V 4 bases, and 1 base lay outside the gene matches. CDR1 is MNHEY and CDR2 is SVGAGI in the germline V gene. The CDR3 length is 15 residues. CDR3 nucleotides: TGTGCCAGCAGTTCGACAGGGGGCTCCTACAATGAGCAGTTCTTC. It translates to CASSSTGGSYNEQFF.

The chain has TRBV27 and TRBJ1-5; 10 bases line up with TRBD1. V was pared by 5 bases and J by 4 bases, with 11 bases of the junction left unmatched. Germline values: CDR1 MNHEY, CDR2 SMNVEV (reference sequence). CDR3 length equals 17 residues. The CDR3, as DNA: TGTGCCAGCAGTCCGAATTCCCGGGGACAGGGGAATCAGCCCCAGCATTTT. Translating it yields CASSPNSRGQGNQPQHF.

This sequence joins TRBV2 and TRBJ1-2; the match to TRBD1 covers 9 bases. V was pared by 5 bases and J by 4 bases, with 5 bases of the junction left unmatched. The CDR3 has 14 amino acids. Looked up from germline, CDR1 is SNHLY and CDR2 is FYNNEI. CDR3 sequence: CASSPGQGPYGYTF. The DNA for the CDR3 is TGTGCCAGCAGTCCGGGACAGGGCCCCTATGGCTACACCTTC.

The gene calls are TRBV18 and TRBJ1-1, with 8 nucleotides matching TRBD1. CDR3 size: 16 residues. Germline lookup yields CDR1 KGHSH and CDR2 LQKENI. J was trimmed by 4 bases and V by 1 base; bases with no gene match: 8. The CDR3 DNA follows: TGTGCCAGCTCACCACAGGGAACAGGGGGTTTCACTGAAGCTTTCTTT. It yields the protein CASSPQGTGGFTEAFF.

The chain employs TRBV29-1 and TRBJ1-1, with D uncertain. The V end was cut by 4 bases, the J end by 5 bases, with 23 bases between. This CDR3 comprises 16 residues. Germline lookup yields CDR1 SQVTM and CDR2 ANQGSEA. CDR3 protein: CSVVGSEDAVGTEAFF. CDR3 bases: TGCAGCGTTGTAGGGTCGGAGGATGCCGTTGGGACTGAAGCTTTCTTT.

Worth noting for this clone: Other DNA variants within this sample encode the same CDR3. The chain combines TRBV10-3 with TRBJ1-1, with D possibly matching TRBD1 (5 bases). V was trimmed by 4 bases and J by 1 base, leaving 7 bases between them. CDR1 and CDR2 from the germline V gene are ENHRY and SYGVKD. The CDR3 runs 13 residues. The chain's CDR3 is CAISGQGNTEAFF. The CDR3 DNA follows: TGTGCCATCAGTGGGCAGGGGAACACTGAAGCTTTCTTT.

The table lists this clone with a count of one. CDR3 nucleotide sequence: TGTGCCAGCAGTCCGAGCGGGGTCAGAACAACTGAAGCTTTCTTT. This sequence encodes CASSPSGVRTTEAFF. The chain joins TRBV2 to TRBJ1-1; D unclear. The CDR3 has 15 residues. Trimming took 5 bases from V and 5 from J, leaving 18 bases between them. Germline V gene lookup returns CDR1 SNHLY and CDR2 FYNNEI. The full variable domain, with the rest looked up from reference TRBV2 and TRBJ1-1, is EPEVTQTPSHQVTQMGQEVILRCVPISNHLYFYWYRQILGQKVEFLVSFYNNEISEKSEIFDDQFSVERPDGSNFTLKIRSTKLEDSAMYFCASSPSGVRTTEAFFGQGTRLTVV.